Following are 3 T cell receptor beta chains from one sample sequenced in a study of shared clonotypes between healthy human individuals. Sequenced by immunoSEQ multiplex PCR; TCRdb stores in-frame clones only, minus some. The sample yields some 1,900,000 clones, about 95% seen once. Naive CD8 cells were CD45RO-negative, positively selected for CCR7, excluding terminally differentiated effector memory CD45RA+ cells. Sequenced: naive CD8+ T cells sorted from blood. These receptors came from a man aged 18 to 35 in good health.

The rearrangement joins TRBV28 to TRBJ1-5, with D perhaps matching TRBD1 (5 bases). Between the trimmed V and J ends, which lost 9 bases and 0 bases, there was a span of 9 bases. The CDR3 is 13 residues long. Germline V gene sequence: CDR1 MDHEN, CDR2 SYDVKM. CDR3 residues: CASGGSSNQPQHF. The CDR3 bases are TGTGCCAGTGGGGGGAGTAGCAATCAGCCCCAGCATTTT.

This chain connects TRBV4-3 to TRBJ1-4; tentative D call: TRBD1 (5 bases). This CDR3 has 16 amino acids. The germline V gene encodes CDR1 LGHNA and CDR2 YSLEER. Trimming removed 0 bases from V and 2 bases from J, with 10 bases in between. DNA of the CDR3: TGCGCCAGCAGCCAAGATCGGGAGGGGACTAATGAAAAACTGTTTTTT. Encoded protein: CASSQDREGTNEKLFF.

The chain recombines TRBV5-1 with TRBJ2-5; 12 nucleotides match TRBD2. Trimming removed 4 bases from V and 5 bases from J; junction bases left unmatched: 12. Germline values: CDR1 SGHRS, CDR2 YFSETQ. CDR3 length equals 17 residues. The CDR3 sequence is CASSPSGTSGSEETQYF. CDR3 nucleotide sequence: TGCGCCAGCAGCCCTTCCGGGACTAGCGGGTCAGAGGAGACCCAGTACTTC.